These 24 T cell receptor beta chains originate from one sample sequenced in a study of blood T cells in healthy people across ages. A sample-barcoded 5' primer and a J-beta primer mix were used in a second PCR of roughly 7 to 12 cycles. TCRdb re-analysed the 5' RACE reads in MiXCR, keeping a single row per CDR3 protein. This table holds roughly 1,500,000 distinct CDR3 sequences, roughly 32% found once. Sequencing was done on a sample of blood. The receptors stem from a woman under 40 in good health.

The rearrangement uses TRBV25-1 and TRBJ2-5; 9 bases align to TRBD1. Germline assignment: CDR1 MGHDK and CDR2 SYGVNS. The CDR3 length is 18 residues. After removal of 10 bases from V and 1 base from J, the junction contained 19 bases not matched to a gene. The CDR3 DNA follows: TGTGCCACCTCCCACCCCAGGACAGGGGATGTTCGCCAAGAGACCCAGTACTTC. Its translation: CATSHPRTGDVRQETQYF. Full variable domain (missing parts from reference TRBV25-1 and TRBJ2-5): EADIYQTPRYLVIGTGKKITLECSQTMGHDKMYWYQQDPGMELHLIHYSYGVNSTEKGDLSSESTVSRIRTEHFPLTLESARPSHTSQYLCATSHPRTGDVRQETQYFGPGTRLLVL.

This clonotype was counted a few times. The chain joins TRBV11-2 to TRBJ2-3, with D perhaps TRBD2 (5 bases). V lost 1 base and J lost 3, with 20 bases in between. The CDR3 length is 18 residues. Germline V gives CDR1 SGHAT, CDR2 FQNNGV. The CDR3 DNA reads as TGTGCCAGCAGCTTAGTCTTAGGACTTGTTCGGGATACAGATACGCAGTATTTT. Translated, it gives CASSLVLGLVRDTDTQYF.

Note on this clonotype: One end of the junction is discordant with germline, which a read error may explain. The rearrangement joins TRBV5-1 to TRBJ2-7; D not resolved. CDR3 length: 15 amino acids. The germline V gene encodes CDR1 SGHRS and CDR2 YFSETQ. The CDR3 is CASGLQGPHSYEQYF. CDR3 coding DNA: TGCGCCAGCGGCTTACAAGGGCCCCACTCCTACGAGCAGTACTTC.

This chain uses TRBV18 with TRBJ2-7; perhaps TRBD2 as D (7 bases). Trimming stripped 2 bases from V and 6 bases from J, with 17 bases between. Germline V gene sequence: CDR1 KGHSH, CDR2 LQKENI. The CDR3 extends over 15 amino acids. CDR3 in amino acids: CASSPASRGRAEQYF. CDR3 bases: TGTGCCAGCTCACCAGCGTCGCGGGGGCGAGCCGAGCAGTACTTC.

The chain is built from TRBV20-1 and TRBJ2-3; D gene ambiguous. The V gene lost 3 bases and the J gene lost 4 bases, with 5 bases spanning the gap. Germline values: CDR1 DFQATT, CDR2 SNEGSKA (reference sequence). This CDR3 region has 11 residues. The CDR3 reads CSASLPDTQYF. CDR3 nucleotide sequence: TGCAGTGCTAGTCTGCCAGATACGCAGTATTTT.

CDR3 sequence: CSASAGTNEQFF. CDR3 nucleotide sequence: TGCAGTGCTAGTGCGGGAACCAATGAGCAGTTCTTC. The chain is built from TRBV20-1 and TRBJ2-1, with D tentatively TRBD2 (6 bases). This CDR3 has 12 amino acids. Trimming pared 3 bases from V and 6 bases from J, leaving 9 bases between. Looked up from germline, CDR1 is DFQATT and CDR2 is SNEGSKA (reference sequence).

The CDR3 loop reads CASGRRGNEQFF. The CDR3 nucleotides read TGTGCCAGCGGCCGGAGGGGTAATGAGCAGTTCTTC. The chain is built from TRBV25-1 and TRBJ2-1; TRBD2 might be the D (6 bases). Germline CDR1 MGHDK, CDR2 SYGVNS. V shed 8 bases and J shed 7 bases, with 12 bases lying between them. The CDR3 runs to 12 residues.

This clonotype was recorded a few times. The rearrangement uses TRBV7-6 and TRBJ2-5, with D tentatively TRBD2 (5 bases). The V and J ends lost 5 bases and 5 bases respectively, with 15 bases between them. The V gene's germline CDR1 is SGHVS and CDR2 FNYEAQ. This CDR3 is 14 amino acids long. The CDR3 protein is CASSTPGFGETQYF. DNA for the CDR3: TGTGCCAGCAGCACCCCGGGGTTTGGGGAGACCCAGTACTTC.

This clonotype has a handful of counts. This chain connects TRBV6-5 to TRBJ2-7, with 11 bases aligning to TRBD2. With 4 bases clipped from V and 6 bases from J, the junction kept 8 bases outside the gene matches. The CDR3 consists of 15 residues. Germline V gives CDR1 MNHEY, CDR2 SVGAGI. The CDR3 sequence is CASSSVSGRGVEQYF. The CDR3 coding sequence is TGTGCCAGCAGTTCCGTTAGCGGGAGGGGAGTCGAGCAGTACTTC.

The CDR3 sequence is CASSSWGARGGYTF. CDR3 DNA: TGTGCCAGCAGTTCGTGGGGGGCCAGGGGAGGCTACACCTTC. V and J are TRBV27 and TRBJ1-2; maybe TRBD1 (6 bases). Trimming pared 4 bases from V and 8 bases from J, leaving 17 bases between. Germline-derived CDR1 and CDR2 are MNHEY and SMNVEV (reference sequence). This CDR3 contains 14 residues.

This chain connects TRBV2 to TRBJ2-3, with 14 bases fitting TRBD2. After removal of 3 bases from V and 0 bases from J, the junction contained 8 bases not matched to a gene. This CDR3 is 19 amino acids long. CDR1 SNHLY and CDR2 FYNNEI come from the germline V gene. The CDR3 reads CASSDLRLAGGSSTDTQYF. DNA for the CDR3: TGTGCCAGCAGTGACCTGAGACTAGCGGGAGGGTCTAGCACAGATACGCAGTATTTT.

This sequence joins TRBV4-1 and TRBJ2-2; D unclear. There are 16 residues in the CDR3. Germline V gene data show CDR1 as MGHRA and CDR2 as YSYEKL. Trimming took off 3 bases at V and 6 bases at J, with 17 bases between the two ends. The CDR3 sequence: CASSQQDFWVSGELFF. The CDR3 region has the DNA TGCGCCAGCAGCCAGCAAGATTTCTGGGTGTCCGGGGAGCTGTTTTTT.

This clonotype was counted at least ten times. The CDR3 loop is CASSAPLSGGQETQYF. DNA for the CDR3: TGCGCCAGCAGCGCTCCACTAAGCGGGGGACAAGAGACCCAGTACTTC. The gene calls are TRBV4-1 and TRBJ2-5, with 8 bases aligning to TRBD2. There are 16 residues in the CDR3. After removal of 5 bases from V and 2 bases from J, the junction contained 10 bases not matched to a gene. Germline CDR1 MGHRA, CDR2 YSYEKL.

A few counts support this clonotype. The chain carries TRBV5-1 and TRBJ2-1; the match to TRBD1 covers 7 bases. The CDR3 length is 15 residues. The trim removed 0 bases at V and 4 bases at J, leaving 4 bases unmatched. CDR1 SGHRS and CDR2 YFSETQ come from the germline V gene. The CDR3: CASSLEQGTYNEQFF. The CDR3 nucleotides read TGCGCCAGCAGCTTGGAACAGGGGACGTACAATGAGCAGTTCTTC.

The gene calls are TRBV6-4 and TRBJ2-1; 13 bases fit TRBD2. Trimming removed 5 bases from V and 8 bases from J; junction bases left unmatched: 6. This CDR3 region has 15 residues. Germline lookup yields CDR1 MRHNA and CDR2 SNTAGT. The CDR3, as DNA: TGTGCCAGCAGTACCGGGACTAGCGGGATGTATGAGCAGTTCTTC. It codes for CASSTGTSGMYEQFF.

CDR3 protein: CASSSISGISALNTEAFF. CDR3 nucleotide sequence: TGTGCCAGCAGCTCCATTTCCGGGATCTCGGCGTTGAACACTGAAGCTTTCTTT. V usage is TRBV7-9 and J usage is TRBJ1-1; D remains ambiguous. The CDR3 is made up of 18 amino acids. The V end was cut by 4 bases, the J end by 0 bases, with 21 bases between. Germline values: CDR1 SEHNR, CDR2 FQNEAQ (reference sequence).

Only one count was recorded for this clonotype. This may come from a read error, since a much larger clone is one base off. The chain is built from TRBV6-6 and TRBJ1-4; perhaps TRBD1 as D (6 bases). This CDR3 has 16 amino acids. Germline V gene lookup returns CDR1 MNHNY and CDR2 SVGAGI (reference sequence). CDR3 nucleotide sequence: TGTACCAGCAGTCGTACTTGGACAGCAACTAATGAAAAACTGTTTTTT. The encoded protein is CTSSRTWTATNEKLFF.

The J gene is TRBJ1-2, the V gene TRBV24-1, with 7 bases matching TRBD1. After removal of 3 bases from V and 3 bases from J, the junction contained 3 bases not matched to a gene. The germline V gene encodes CDR1 KGHDR and CDR2 SFDVKD. CDR3 length: 14 residues. The DNA for the CDR3 is TGTGCCACCAGTGATAATGACAGGGACTATGGCTACACCTTC. Translated: CATSDNDRDYGYTF.

The chain recombines TRBV2 with TRBJ1-1, with 7 positions matching TRBD1. Germline V lookup: CDR1 SNHLY, CDR2 FYNNEI. The CDR3 is 12 amino acids. V lost 4 bases to trimming and J lost 11 bases; unmatched junction nucleotides: 7. In nucleotides, the CDR3 is TGTGCCAGCAGTGTTCAGACAGGGAGCGCTTTCTTT. Residues: CASSVQTGSAFF.

This clonotype has a count of ten or more. The V call is TRBV20-1, the J call TRBJ2-3, with D perhaps assigned TRBD1 or TRBD2 (5 bases each). CDR1 is DFQATT and CDR2 is SNEGSKA in the germline V gene (reference sequence). Trimming removed 1 base at V and 5 bases at J, with 13 bases between. This CDR3 has 14 residues. CDR3 loop: CSARGVTGGDTQYF. The CDR3 region has the DNA TGCAGTGCTAGAGGCGTGACTGGGGGAGATACGCAGTATTTT.

This clonotype has a handful of counts. The gene calls are TRBV12-3 or TRBV12-4 and TRBJ2-7, with 7 bases lining up with TRBD1. The CDR3 totals 15 residues. Germline trimming cut 6 bases from V and 2 bases from J; bases unmatched to any gene: 10. CDR3: CASRIQGSGPYEQYF. The CDR3 DNA reads TGTGCCAGCAGGATACAGGGGTCCGGACCCTACGAGCAGTACTTC.

The chain employs TRBV4-1 and TRBJ2-5; 7 bases agree with TRBD2. CDR3 length equals 15 residues. V shed 3 bases and J 7 bases; nucleotides not matched to a gene: 11. Germline CDR1 reads MGHRA; CDR2 reads YSYEKL. The DNA of the CDR3 is TGCGCCAGCAGCCATAGACTAGCAGACCCCCGGACCCAGTACTTC. Residues: CASSHRLADPRTQYF.

The chain has TRBV2 and TRBJ2-1; 7 bases fit TRBD1. CDR3 length: 14 residues. The V gene end was trimmed by 8 bases and the J gene end by 2 bases; junction bases not matched to a gene: 6. CDR1 SNHLY and CDR2 FYNNEI come from the germline V gene. CDR3 in DNA: TGTGCCAGCCAAGACAGGGTGGCCTACAATGAGCAGTTCTTC. It codes for CASQDRVAYNEQFF.

The rearrangement uses TRBV12-3 or TRBV12-4 and TRBJ2-1; 10 bases are a match to TRBD1. Trimming cost V 5 bases and J 8 bases; bases outside gene matches: 9. This CDR3 spans 15 amino acids. The CDR3 sequence is CASSPRDRGSDEQFF. CDR3 bases: TGTGCCAGCAGTCCACGGGACAGGGGCAGCGATGAGCAGTTCTTC.